Below are 15 T cell receptor beta chains sequenced from a single sample in a study of response to subunit inactivated influenza vaccine. Via MiXCR, TCRdb re-called the RT-PCR reads, giving one row per CDR3 protein. The sample shows about half a million distinct CDR3 sequences, roughly 11% of them seen only once. The sample in question was PBMCs from blood, obtained around seven weeks after vaccination. The receptor source for this set is a man between 45 and 60 years old who received an inactivated influenza vaccine.

There are many counts of this clonotype. The chain recombines TRBV12-3 or TRBV12-4 with TRBJ1-2; TRBD1 matches at 7 bases. With V trimmed by 4 bases and J by 2 bases, 4 bases remained unmatched. The CDR3 length is 14 residues. The CDR3 DNA sequence: TGTGCCAGCAGTTCACCGGGACAGAACTATGGCTACACCTTC. This encodes CASSSPGQNYGYTF.

This clonotype was counted between two and nine times. This may come from a read error, since a much larger clone is one base off. The rearrangement links TRBV11-2 to TRBJ2-2; D is unclear. The CDR3 has 12 residues. With 4 bases removed from V and 6 bases from J, the gap between germline ends came to 6 bases. Germline loops: CDR1 SGHAT, CDR2 FQNNGV. CDR3 region: CASSSWPGELFF. For the CDR3, the DNA is TGTGCCAGCAGCTCATGGCCCGGGGAGCTGTTTTTT. Based on the CDR3 plus reference TRBV11-2 and TRBJ2-2, the full variable domain is EAGVAQSPRYKIIEKRQSVAFWCNPISGHATLYWYQQILGQGPKLLIQFQNNGVVDDSQLPKDRFSAERLKGVDSTLKIQPAKLEDSAVYLCASSSWPGELFFGEGSRLTVL.

This clonotype has only a few counts. The chain uses TRBV28 and TRBJ2-5; 7 bases match TRBD1. The V gene's germline CDR1 is MDHEN and CDR2 SYDVKM. V dropped 1 base and J dropped 4; count of bases not matched to a gene: 6. This CDR3 is built from 15 residues. The CDR3 reads CASSLSEGAGETQYF. CDR3 DNA sequence: TGTGCCAGCAGTTTATCAGAGGGGGCAGGAGAGACCCAGTACTTC.

The table lists this clonotype with a few counts. The V call is TRBV24-1, the J call TRBJ2-7; perhaps D is TRBD1 or TRBD2 (6 bases each). The V end was cut by 10 bases, the J end by 6 bases, with 15 bases between. The CDR3 is 12 residues long. Germline assignment: CDR1 KGHDR and CDR2 SFDVKD. This CDR3 reads CATFGGGGEQYF. The DNA of the CDR3 is TGTGCCACTTTCGGGGGCGGAGGCGAGCAGTACTTC.

The chain joins TRBV9 to TRBJ2-7; 10 bases map to TRBD1. Germline V gene data show CDR1 as SGDLS and CDR2 as YYNGEE. The trim removed 0 bases at V and 7 bases at J, leaving 7 bases unmatched. The CDR3 has 15 residues. CDR3 sequence reads: CASSVVGTGAEEQYF. The CDR3 bases are TGTGCCAGCAGCGTAGTGGGGACAGGGGCGGAGGAGCAGTACTTC.

In its sample, this clonotype was seen many times. The chain carries TRBV12-3 or TRBV12-4 and TRBJ2-1, with D perhaps TRBD2 (5 bases). The CDR3 sequence is 17 residues long. Trimming removed 3 bases at V and 4 bases at J, with 19 bases between. The CDR3, as DNA: TGTGCCAGCAGTTTGTCCCTGTTGGCGGGTGGGTACAATGAGCAGTTCTTC. Translating it yields CASSLSLLAGGYNEQFF.

The V and J genes are TRBV4-3 and TRBJ2-3; perhaps D is TRBD1 or TRBD2 (6 bases each). Germline assignment: CDR1 LGHNA and CDR2 YSLEER. Deletions cut 4 bases from V and 6 bases from J, with 17 bases between. The CDR3 sequence is 15 residues long. The DNA for the CDR3 is TGCGCCAGCAGCCCCAATAGGGGGGTACGCGATACGCAGTATTTT. Its protein product is CASSPNRGVRDTQYF.

The chain recombines TRBV4-3 with TRBJ2-2; D perhaps matches TRBD1 (6 bases). Germline assignment: CDR1 LGHNA and CDR2 YSLEER. Trimming took 3 bases from V and 7 from J, leaving 12 bases between them. The CDR3 runs 14 residues. CDR3 DNA: TGCGCCAGCAGCCATGTCTTCAGGGGCGGGGAGCTGTTTTTT. As protein: CASSHVFRGGELFF.

The chain uses TRBV2 and TRBJ1-1; no definite D call. This CDR3 has 14 residues. Germline V lookup: CDR1 SNHLY, CDR2 FYNNEI. Trimming took off 5 bases at V and 1 base at J, with 11 bases between the two ends. The CDR3 reads CASSNTDQNTEAFF. The DNA of the CDR3 is TGTGCCAGCAGTAACACGGACCAGAACACTGAAGCTTTCTTT. The entire variable domain, with the rest obtained from reference TRBV2 and TRBJ1-1, is as follows: EPEVTQTPSHQVTQMGQEVILRCVPISNHLYFYWYRQILGQKVEFLVSFYNNEISEKSEIFDDQFSVERPDGSNFTLKIRSTKLEDSAMYFCASSNTDQNTEAFFGQGTRLTVV.

This chain links TRBV4-3 with TRBJ2-1; D might be TRBD1 (6 bases). Per germline, CDR1 LGHNA and CDR2 YSLEER. Trimming removed 0 bases from V and 7 bases from J, with 16 bases in between. The CDR3 length is 16 residues. This chain's CDR3 is CASSQDRTGYQNEQFF. The DNA for the CDR3 is TGCGCCAGCAGCCAAGATCGTACAGGGTATCAGAATGAGCAGTTCTTC.

This clonotype was detected ten times or more. The chain joins TRBV20-1 to TRBJ1-5, with D unclear. CDR3 length: 14 residues. Germline V gene data show CDR1 as DFQATT and CDR2 as SNEGSKA (reference sequence). V was cut by 1 base and J by 3 bases, with 10 bases left in between. The CDR3 here is CSARVGNSNQPQHF. The CDR3 DNA is TGCAGTGCTAGAGTCGGCAATTCCAATCAGCCCCAGCATTTT.

This clonotype has a handful of counts. This sequence joins TRBV5-1 and TRBJ2-6; D gene uncertain. Germline V CDR1 and CDR2: SGHRS, YFSETQ. The length of the CDR3 is 18 residues. V gave up 0 bases and J gave up 0 bases, with 13 bases separating them. The CDR3, as DNA: TGCGCCAGCAGCTTGGTGGCAACACTTAGCTCTGGGGCCAACGTCCTGACTTTC. Translating it yields CASSLVATLSSGANVLTF.

The chain links TRBV5-4 to TRBJ2-3; 9 bases align to TRBD2. Germline V CDR1 and CDR2: SGHNT, YYREEE (reference sequence). With 4 bases clipped from V and 8 bases from J, the junction kept 14 bases outside the gene matches. The CDR3 is made up of 16 amino acids. DNA for the CDR3: TGTGCCAGCAGCGCCCTGACTAGCGGAAAGGGGGGTACGCAGTATTTT. Encoded protein: CASSALTSGKGGTQYF.

The rearrangement joins TRBV5-1 to TRBJ2-5; D is ambiguous. V was shortened by 0 bases and J by 4 bases, with 16 bases between the two germline ends. From germline, CDR1 is SGHRS and CDR2 YFSETQ. There are 16 residues in the CDR3. The CDR3 sequence is CASSLALTSSPETQYF. The CDR3 DNA is TGCGCCAGCAGCTTGGCTCTAACATCTAGTCCAGAGACCCAGTACTTC.

The rearrangement joins TRBV7-3 to TRBJ2-2; no reliable D call. V was cut by 1 base and J by 7 bases, with 13 bases left in between. CDR3 length equals 15 residues. The germline gives CDR1 SGHTA, CDR2 FQGTGA. The CDR3 here is CASSLNGHTIGELFF. For the CDR3, the DNA is TGTGCCAGCAGCTTAAATGGGCACACCATCGGGGAGCTGTTTTTT.